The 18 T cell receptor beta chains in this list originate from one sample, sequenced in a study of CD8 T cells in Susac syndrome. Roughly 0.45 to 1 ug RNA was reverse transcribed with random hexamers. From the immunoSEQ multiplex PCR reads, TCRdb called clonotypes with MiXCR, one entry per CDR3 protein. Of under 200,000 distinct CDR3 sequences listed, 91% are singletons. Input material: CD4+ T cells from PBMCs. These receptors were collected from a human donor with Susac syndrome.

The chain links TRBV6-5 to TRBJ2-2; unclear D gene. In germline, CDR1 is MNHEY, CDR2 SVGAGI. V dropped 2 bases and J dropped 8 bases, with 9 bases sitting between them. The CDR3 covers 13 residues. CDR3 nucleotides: TGTGCCAGCAGTTACGGTCCGAGGGGGGAGCTGTTTTTT. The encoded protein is CASSYGPRGELFF.

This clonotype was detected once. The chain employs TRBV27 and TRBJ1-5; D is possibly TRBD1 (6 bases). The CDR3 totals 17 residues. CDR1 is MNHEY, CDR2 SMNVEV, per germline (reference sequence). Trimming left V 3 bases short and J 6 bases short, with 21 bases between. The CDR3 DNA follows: TGTGCCAGCAGTTTCCTCCAGGGGTGGGTTGAAGGTCAGCCCCAGCATTTT. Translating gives CASSFLQGWVEGQPQHF.

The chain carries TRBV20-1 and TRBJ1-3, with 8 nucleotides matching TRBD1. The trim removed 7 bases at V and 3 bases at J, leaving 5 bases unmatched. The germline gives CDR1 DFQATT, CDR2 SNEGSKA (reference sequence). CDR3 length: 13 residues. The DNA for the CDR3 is TGCAGTGTCCTCAGGGGGCTTGGAAACACCATATATTTT. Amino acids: CSVLRGLGNTIYF.

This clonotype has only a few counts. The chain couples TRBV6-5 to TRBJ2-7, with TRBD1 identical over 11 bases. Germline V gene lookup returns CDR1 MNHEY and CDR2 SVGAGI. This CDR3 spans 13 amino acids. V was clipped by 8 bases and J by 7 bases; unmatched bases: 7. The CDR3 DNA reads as TGTGCCAGCCTGCCGGGACAGGGGGGGGAGCAGTACTTC. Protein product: CASLPGQGGEQYF.

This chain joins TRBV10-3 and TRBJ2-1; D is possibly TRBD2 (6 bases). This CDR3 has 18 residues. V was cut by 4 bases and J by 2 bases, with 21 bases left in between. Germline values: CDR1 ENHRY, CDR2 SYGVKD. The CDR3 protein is CAISAGTSRTGAYNEQFF. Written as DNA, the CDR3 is TGTGCCATCAGTGCGGGAACTAGCAGGACTGGCGCCTACAATGAGCAGTTCTTC.

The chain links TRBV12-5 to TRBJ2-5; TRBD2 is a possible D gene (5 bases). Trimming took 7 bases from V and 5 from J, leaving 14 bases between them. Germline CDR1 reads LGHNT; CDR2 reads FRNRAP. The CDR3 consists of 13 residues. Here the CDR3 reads CASAPGTRETQYF. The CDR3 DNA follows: TGTGCTAGTGCCCCGGGAACTAGGGAGACCCAGTACTTC.

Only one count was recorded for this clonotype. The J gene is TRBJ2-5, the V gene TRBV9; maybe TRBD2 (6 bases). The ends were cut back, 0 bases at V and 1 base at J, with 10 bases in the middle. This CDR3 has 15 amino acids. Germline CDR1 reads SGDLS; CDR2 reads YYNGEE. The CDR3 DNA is TGTGCCAGCAGCGTAGGGCCGGGAGCCCAAGAGACCCAGTACTTC. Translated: CASSVGPGAQETQYF.

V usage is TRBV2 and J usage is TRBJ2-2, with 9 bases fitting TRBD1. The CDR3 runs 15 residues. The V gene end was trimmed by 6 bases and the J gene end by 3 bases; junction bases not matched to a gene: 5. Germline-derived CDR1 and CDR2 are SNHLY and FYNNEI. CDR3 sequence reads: CASRRTGVYTGELFF. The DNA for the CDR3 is TGTGCCAGCAGGAGGACAGGGGTTTACACCGGGGAGCTGTTTTTT.

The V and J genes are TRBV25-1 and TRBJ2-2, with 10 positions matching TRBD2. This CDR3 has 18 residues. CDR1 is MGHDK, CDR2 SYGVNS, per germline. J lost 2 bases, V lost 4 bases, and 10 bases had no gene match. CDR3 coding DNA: TGTGCCAGCAGTGTAGGAGGGGGACTAGCGCCCAACACCGGGGAGCTGTTTTTT. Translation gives CASSVGGGLAPNTGELFF.

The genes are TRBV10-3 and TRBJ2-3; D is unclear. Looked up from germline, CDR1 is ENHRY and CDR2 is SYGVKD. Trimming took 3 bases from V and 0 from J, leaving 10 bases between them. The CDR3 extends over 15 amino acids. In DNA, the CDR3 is TGTGCCATCAGTGAAAGGGTGACTAGCACAGATACGCAGTATTTT. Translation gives CAISERVTSTDTQYF.

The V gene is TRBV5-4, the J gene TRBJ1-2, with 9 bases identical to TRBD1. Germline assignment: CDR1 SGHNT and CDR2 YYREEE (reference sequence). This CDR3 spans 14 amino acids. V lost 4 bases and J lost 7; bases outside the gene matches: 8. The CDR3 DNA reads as TGTGCCAGCAGCGTCCGGGACAGGGCGTTTGGCTACACCTTC. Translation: CASSVRDRAFGYTF.

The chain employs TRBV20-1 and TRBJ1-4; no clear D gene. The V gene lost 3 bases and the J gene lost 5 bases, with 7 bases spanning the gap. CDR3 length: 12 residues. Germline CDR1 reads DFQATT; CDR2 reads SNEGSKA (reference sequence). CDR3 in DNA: TGCAGTGCTAGGGCAGAGAATGAAAAACTGTTTTTT. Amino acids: CSARAENEKLFF.

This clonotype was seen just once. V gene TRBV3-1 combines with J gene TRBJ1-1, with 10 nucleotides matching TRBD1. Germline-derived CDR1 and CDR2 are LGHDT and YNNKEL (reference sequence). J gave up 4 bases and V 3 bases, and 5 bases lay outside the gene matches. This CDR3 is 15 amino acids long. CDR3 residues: CASSQRDRGGTEAFF. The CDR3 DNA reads TGTGCCAGCAGCCAGCGGGACAGGGGTGGCACTGAAGCTTTCTTT.

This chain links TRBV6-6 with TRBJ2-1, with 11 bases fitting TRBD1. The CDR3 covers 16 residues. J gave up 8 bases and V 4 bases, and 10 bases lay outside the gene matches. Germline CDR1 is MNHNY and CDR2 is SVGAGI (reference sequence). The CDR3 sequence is CASSSSGTGGFDEQFF. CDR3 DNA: TGTGCCAGCAGTTCCTCCGGGACAGGGGGATTTGATGAGCAGTTCTTC.

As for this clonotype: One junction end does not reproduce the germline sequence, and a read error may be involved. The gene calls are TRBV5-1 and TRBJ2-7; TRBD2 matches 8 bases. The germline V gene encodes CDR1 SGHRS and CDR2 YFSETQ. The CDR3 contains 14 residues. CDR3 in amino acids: CASSSSGSSYEQYF. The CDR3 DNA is TGTGCCAGCAGTTCGAGCGGGAGCTCCTACGAGCAGTACTTC.

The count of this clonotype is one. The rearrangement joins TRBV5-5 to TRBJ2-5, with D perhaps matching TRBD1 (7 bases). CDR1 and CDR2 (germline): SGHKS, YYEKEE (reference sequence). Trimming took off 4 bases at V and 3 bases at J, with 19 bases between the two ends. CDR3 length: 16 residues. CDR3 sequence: CASSPSPGGGEETQYF. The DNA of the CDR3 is TGTGCCAGCAGCCCGAGCCCAGGAGGGGGCGAAGAGACCCAGTACTTC.

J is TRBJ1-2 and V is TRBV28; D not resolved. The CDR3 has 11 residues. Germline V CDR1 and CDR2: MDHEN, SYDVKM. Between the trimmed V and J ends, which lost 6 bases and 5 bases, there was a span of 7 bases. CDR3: CASRSTYGYTF. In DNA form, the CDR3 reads TGTGCCAGCAGATCAACATATGGCTACACCTTC.

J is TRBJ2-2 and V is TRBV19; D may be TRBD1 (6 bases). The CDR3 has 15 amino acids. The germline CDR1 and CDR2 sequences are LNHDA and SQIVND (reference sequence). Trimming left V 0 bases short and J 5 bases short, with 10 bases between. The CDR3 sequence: CASSIEGQITGELFF. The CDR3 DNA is TGTGCCAGTAGTATAGAAGGACAGATTACCGGGGAGCTGTTTTTT.